This T cell receptor (beta chain) was documented in a study of blood T cell repertoires in COVID-19. The V and J ends lost 1 base and 8 bases, in that order; junction bases with no gene match: 10. The V gene's germline CDR1 is MGHRA and CDR2 YSYEKL. CDR3 length: 16 amino acids. TCRdb keeps only in-frame clones here, not all; method: immunoSEQ multiplex PCR. The repertoire holds just over 650,000 clones, with 85% to 90% as singletons. The chain uses TRBV4-1 and TRBJ1-4, with 7 bases identical to TRBD1. Input material: peripheral blood. This receptor was obtained from a woman aged 18-35 years with acute or convalescent COVID-19. CDR3 amino acids: CASSQVLAGGREKLFF. The CDR3 DNA reads as TGCGCCAGCAGCCAAGTCCTGGCAGGGGGGAGGGAAAAACTGTTTTTT.